Only a few counts were recorded for the clone carrying this T cell receptor (beta chain). Original handling: Quantification of nucleated cells was approximated via reference gene primer amplification. Generated by immunoSEQ multiplex PCR, the TCRdb table keeps only in-frame clones and is missing some. That table is the source of V, J and clone size, and D and trimming were worked out from the DNA. The data contain about 68,000 clones, 75% to 85% of them singletons. These data belong to a study of blood T cell repertoires in COVID-19. Background on the study: Specimens from acute and convalescent COVID-19 originated in the United States, Italy and Spain. Nucleic acid was either cDNA or gDNA, and it came from T cells, B-cell-depleted T cells, or PBMCs.

The CDR3 contains 13 residues. V gave up 7 bases and J gave up 2 bases; unmatched junction bases: 2. In germline, CDR1 is SGHDT, CDR2 YYEEEE. The sequence was collected from a man in his fifties with acute or convalescent COVID-19. The chain recombines TRBV5-6 with TRBJ1-2; 10 bases match TRBD1. What was sequenced was peripheral blood. CDR3: CASDRGPNYGYTF. DNA for the CDR3: TGTGCCAGCGACAGGGGGCCCAACTATGGCTACACCTTC.